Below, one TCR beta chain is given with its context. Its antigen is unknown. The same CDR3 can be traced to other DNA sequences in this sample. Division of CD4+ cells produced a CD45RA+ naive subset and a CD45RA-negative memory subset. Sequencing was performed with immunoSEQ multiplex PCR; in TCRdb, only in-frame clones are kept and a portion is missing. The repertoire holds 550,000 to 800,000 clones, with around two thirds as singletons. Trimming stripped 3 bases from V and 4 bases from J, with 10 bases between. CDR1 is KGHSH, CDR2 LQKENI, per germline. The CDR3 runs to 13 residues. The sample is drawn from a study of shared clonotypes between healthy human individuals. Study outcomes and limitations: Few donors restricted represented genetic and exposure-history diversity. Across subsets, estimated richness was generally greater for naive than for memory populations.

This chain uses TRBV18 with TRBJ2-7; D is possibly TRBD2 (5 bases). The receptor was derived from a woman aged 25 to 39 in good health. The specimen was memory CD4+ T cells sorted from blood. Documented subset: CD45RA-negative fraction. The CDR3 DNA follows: TGTGCCAGCTCACCGGCTCGGGGTTACGAGCAGTACTTC. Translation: CASSPARGYEQYF.